Listed below are T cell receptor beta chains from one sample, sequenced in a study of beta chain features in type 1 diabetes. Sequenced by immunoSEQ multiplex PCR; TCRdb stores in-frame clones only, minus some. The sample has under 950,000 clones, 17% seen once. The specimen was naive CD4+ T cells from blood. These receptors all come from a woman younger than 35 in good health. Each CDR3 is given with its conserved first and last residue. A D gene is named only where the DNA matches it firmly. Size is stated for part of the rows, as once, few or many counts, or as a class when the clone is expanded.

v_gene	j_gene	abundance	d_gene	CDR3nt	CDR3aa
TRBV4-3	TRBJ2-5	-	-	TGCGCCAGCAGCCCGCTTGGGCAAAACCAAGAGACCCAGTACTTC	CASSPLGQNQETQYF
TRBV28	TRBJ2-1	few	-	TGTGCCAGCAATTCAGGGCTTGAGCAGTTCTTC	CASNSGLEQFF
TRBV2	TRBJ2-3	few	TRBD2	TGTGCCAGCACCTTAATCACGGGACTAGCGGGGGATACGCAGTATTTT	CASTLITGLAGDTQYF
TRBV7-3	TRBJ2-1	-	TRBD2	TGTGCCAGCAGCTTAATGGATTATGGTGTAGCGGGAAAGCATGAGCAGTTCTTC	CASSLMDYGVAGKHEQFF
TRBV5-1	TRBJ2-6	few	-	TGCGCCAGCACCCTTAACTCTGGGGCCAACGTCCTGACTTTC	CASTLNSGANVLTF
TRBV7-9	TRBJ1-2	-	-	TGTGCCAGCACGCTTAGACGCGGTGACCTCTATGGCTACACCTTC	CASTLRRGDLYGYTF
TRBV7-2	TRBJ1-4	many	-	TGTGCCAGCAGCTTAATTGGCAGCCAAAAACTGTTTTTT	CASSLIGSQKLFF
TRBV6-5	TRBJ2-1	few	TRBD2	TGTGCCAGCAGTTACTCGCCTAGCGGGATTACTGAGCAGTTCTTC	CASSYSPSGITEQFF
TRBV6-6	TRBJ2-3	-	-	TGTGCCAGCAGTAGGAATTGGGACGCTAGCACAGATACGCAGTATTTT	CASSRNWDASTDTQYF
TRBV25-1	TRBJ2-5	few	-	TGTGCCAGCAGTGAATATAAGCACGAGACCCAGTACTTC	CASSEYKHETQYF
TRBV28	TRBJ2-2	few	-	TGTGCCAGCAGTTTATGGGGGAACACCGGGGAGCTGTTTTTT	CASSLWGNTGELFF
TRBV6-5	TRBJ2-1	-	-	TGTGCCAGCAGTCCTCGCCCGGGAGCGTACAATGAGCAGTTCTTC	CASSPRPGAYNEQFF
TRBV9	TRBJ2-1	-	-	TGTGCCAGCAGCGTAGCTACGGCCAAAGAAGCAGGAAATGAGCAGTTCTTC	CASSVATAKEAGNEQFF
TRBV9	TRBJ2-1	few	-	TGTGCCAGCAGCCCTAGAGGAGGATTGAGCAATGAGCAGTTCTTC	CASSPRGGLSNEQFF
TRBV9	TRBJ2-5	-	TRBD2	TGTGCCAGCAGCGTAGGGGTCACGGGAGGTCAAGAGACCCAGTACTTC	CASSVGVTGGQETQYF
TRBV9	TRBJ2-1	-	TRBD2	TGTGCCAGCAGCGTTGCGGGAGGGCCTTATAATGAGCAGTTCTTC	CASSVAGGPYNEQFF
TRBV18	TRBJ1-1	-	TRBD1	TGTGCCAGCTCACTTGAGACAGGGACCTTCACTGAAGCTTTCTTT	CASSLETGTFTEAFF
TRBV7-2	TRBJ2-1	-	TRBD2	TGTGCCAGCAGCACGTCATGGGGGGGTGAGCAGTTCTTC	CASSTSWGGEQFF
TRBV4-1	TRBJ2-7	few	TRBD2	TGCGCCAGCAGCCGAGAGACTAGCGCATCCTACGAGCAGTACTTC	CASSRETSASYEQYF
TRBV18	TRBJ2-5	-	-	TGTGCCAGCTCACCACTAGTCGGCGAGACCCAGTACTTC	CASSPLVGETQYF
TRBV28	TRBJ2-3	few	-	TGTGCCAGCAGTCTCGGACGGACCACAGATACGCAGTATTTT	CASSLGRTTDTQYF
TRBV6-5	TRBJ2-2	-	-	TGTGCCAGCAGCCCCAGGACAGTGAACACCGGGGAGCTGTTTTTT	CASSPRTVNTGELFF
TRBV7-2	TRBJ2-3	few	-	TGTGCCAGCAGCTTACAGGCGGGCACAGATACGCAGTATTTT	CASSLQAGTDTQYF
TRBV28	TRBJ2-1	few	-	TGTGCCAGCAGTATCAGTGGTGAGCAGTTCTTC	CASSISGEQFF
TRBV6-1	TRBJ2-1	few	-	TGTGCCAGCGTGTATAGGGCCTCCTACAATGAGCAGTTCTTC	CASVYRASYNEQFF
TRBV7-2	TRBJ2-1	-	TRBD2	TGTGCCAGCAGCTTGGGACTATCCTACAATGAGCAGTTCTTC	CASSLGLSYNEQFF
TRBV5-6	TRBJ1-3	few	TRBD1	TGTGCCAGCAGCTTGGGGACAGGTTCTGGAAACACCATATATTTT	CASSLGTGSGNTIYF
TRBV28	TRBJ2-1	few	-	TGTGCCAGCAGTTTAAGCCCCCCCAATGAGCAGTTCTTC	CASSLSPPNEQFF
TRBV29-1	TRBJ2-7	few	-	TGCAGCGTTGATTTGGGCTACGAGCAGTACTTC	CSVDLGYEQYF
TRBV20-1	TRBJ2-2	few	-	TGCAGTGTGCAAGGGACCGGGGAGCTGTTTTTT	CSVQGTGELFF
TRBV7-2	TRBJ2-2	once	-	TGTGCCAGCAGCTTATTTCTAGCAGGTACCGGGGAGCTGTTTTTT	CASSLFLAGTGELFF
TRBV15	TRBJ2-1	-	TRBD2	TGTGCCACCAGAATAGCGGGAGAGTCCTACAATGAGCAGTTCTTC	CATRIAGESYNEQFF
TRBV5-1	TRBJ2-3	-	-	TGCGCCAGCAGGGGGGCAGATAGTCAGCCCCAGTATTTT	CASRGADSQPQYF
TRBV19	TRBJ2-5	few	-	TGTGCCAGTAGTATAAAGGGACATTATCGAGAGACCCAGTACTTC	CASSIKGHYRETQYF
TRBV5-1	TRBJ2-3	-	-	TGCGCCAGCAGCTTGGTATTGGGTCGCACAGATACGCAGTATTTT	CASSLVLGRTDTQYF
TRBV5-8	TRBJ2-7	-	TRBD1	TGTGCCAGCACCTCAGGGACAGGGGGTTACGAGCAGTACTTC	CASTSGTGGYEQYF
TRBV7-8	TRBJ2-3	-	-	TGTGCCAGCAGCTTAGTGGCAGGGACGACAGATACGCAGTATTTT	CASSLVAGTTDTQYF
TRBV9	TRBJ2-3	-	TRBD2	TGTGCCAGCAGCGTACGGTCTAGCGGGTCTAGCACAGATACGCAGTATTTT	CASSVRSSGSSTDTQYF
TRBV7-8	TRBJ2-7	-	-	TGTGCCAGCAGCCCTCACAGGGACCCACTATCCTACGAGCAGTACTTC	CASSPHRDPLSYEQYF
TRBV5-6	TRBJ2-3	few	TRBD2	TGTGCCAGCAGCTTGTGGGGAGGGCCGGGCACAGATACGCAGTATTTT	CASSLWGGPGTDTQYF
TRBV12-5	TRBJ2-3	-	TRBD2	TGTGCTAGTGGTTTAGGTCTGTTAGCGGGAGCAGATACGCAGTATTTT	CASGLGLLAGADTQYF
TRBV7-2	TRBJ2-2	-	-	TGTGCCAGCAGCTTAAATCGGGGCACCGGGGAGCTGTTTTTT	CASSLNRGTGELFF
TRBV7-9	TRBJ2-2	few	-	TGTGCCAGCAGGTTGACAGGGAACACCGGGGAGCTGTTTTTT	CASRLTGNTGELFF
TRBV28	TRBJ1-1	-	-	TGTGCCAGCAGTCTCAGCCCCGCCTCGGGGAGGACTGAAGCTTTCTTT	CASSLSPASGRTEAFF